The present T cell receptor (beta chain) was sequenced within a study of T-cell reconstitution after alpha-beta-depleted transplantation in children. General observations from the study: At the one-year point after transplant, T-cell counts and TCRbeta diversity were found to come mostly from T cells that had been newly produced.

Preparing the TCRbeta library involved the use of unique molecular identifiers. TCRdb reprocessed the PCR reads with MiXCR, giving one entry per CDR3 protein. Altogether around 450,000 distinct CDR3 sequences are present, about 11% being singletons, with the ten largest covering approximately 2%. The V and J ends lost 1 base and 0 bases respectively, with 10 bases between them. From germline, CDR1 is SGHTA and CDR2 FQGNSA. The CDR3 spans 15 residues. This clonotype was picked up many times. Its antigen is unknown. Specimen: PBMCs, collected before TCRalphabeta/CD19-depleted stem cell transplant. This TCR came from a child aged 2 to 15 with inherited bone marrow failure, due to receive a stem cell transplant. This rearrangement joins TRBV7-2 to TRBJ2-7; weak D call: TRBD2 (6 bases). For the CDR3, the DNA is TGTGCCAGCAGCTTAGGACAGCGGGTCTCCTACGAGCAGTACTTC. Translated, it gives CASSLGQRVSYEQYF.